This entry describes one T cell receptor beta chain. Its antigen is still unknown. The data were produced by immunoSEQ multiplex PCR, yet TCRdb's version contains in-frame clones alone and is incomplete. The sample gives some 23,000 clones, 55% to 75% of which show up once; less than 3% is in the top ten. Germline values: CDR1 SNHLY, CDR2 FYNNEI. This CDR3 has 13 amino acids. V was pared by 6 bases and J by 5 bases, with 12 bases between. This sample stems from a study of T cell clones after liver transplantation. Whole-study context: Draws occurred before transplant, before withdrawal, and after complete or failed withdrawal.

The study, taken as a whole, reports: In two subjects, few donor cells limited the measurable donor-reactive repertoire. A significant post-transplant drop in circulating graft-donor-reactive CD4 TCRbeta sequences occurred in most of the 8 subjects.

The chain joins TRBV2 to TRBJ2-3; D unresolved. This sequence was found in a human donor who received a liver transplant. This material consisted of CD4+ T cells from blood, taken before liver transplant. Here the CDR3 DNA reads TGTGCCAGCAGCGGCCGGAGACTAGATACGCAGTATTTT. Translating gives CASSGRRLDTQYF.